Following are 6 T cell receptor beta chains from one sample sequenced in a study of T cell repertoires in cytomegalovirus infection. Their antigens remain unidentified. MiXCR, applied by TCRdb to the reads, yields one record per CDR3 protein. The sample lists hundreds of thousands of distinct CDR3 sequences; 31% were seen once. The input for sequencing was cultured CD8+ T cells from PBMCs, taken from culture after CMV antigen stimulation. The origin of the receptors is a human donor in good health (CMV status not recorded). Some clones in this sample may be carry-over from other donors' samples.

V is TRBV20-1 and J is TRBJ2-1; D may be TRBD1 or TRBD2 (5 bases each). Trimming pared 3 bases from V and 9 bases from J, leaving 9 bases between. The CDR3 is 11 amino acids. The germline gives CDR1 DFQATT, CDR2 SNEGSKA (reference sequence). The CDR3 DNA is TGCAGTGCTAGGGGGACGGGTGAGCAGTTCTTC. It codes for CSARGTGEQFF.

This chain uses TRBV28 with TRBJ2-3; 16 nucleotides match TRBD2. The CDR3 length is 19 residues. V trimming: 5 bases; J trimming: 3 bases; junction bases outside the gene matches: 11. Germline lookup yields CDR1 MDHEN and CDR2 SYDVKM. The DNA of the CDR3 is TGTGCCAGCAGTAAACTCGGGACTAGCGGGGGGGCATGGACAGATACGCAGTATTTT. Translating gives CASSKLGTSGGAWTDTQYF.

This clonotype showed up many times. This rearrangement joins TRBV7-6 to TRBJ2-3; no definite D call. V gave up 2 bases and J gave up 9 bases, with 12 bases separating them. The CDR3 has 13 amino acids. Per germline, CDR1 SGHVS and CDR2 FNYEAQ. This CDR3 reads CASSLPSAETQYF. CDR3 DNA sequence: TGTGCCAGCAGCTTACCATCGGCGGAAACGCAGTATTTT.

On this clonotype itself: The junction and the germline gene differ at one end; a read error may be behind it. The chain recombines TRBV4-1 with TRBJ2-2, with TRBD1 matching over 7 bases. The CDR3 spans 15 residues. CDR1 and CDR2 from the germline V gene are MGHRA and YSYEKL. The CDR3 sequence is CASSQRGLGTGELFF. The CDR3 DNA is TGTGCCAGCAGCCAAAGGGGGCTCGGCACCGGGGAGCTGTTTTTT.

This clonotype was observed a few times. The chain combines TRBV7-9 with TRBJ2-6; D not resolved. The ends were cut back, 5 bases at V and 4 bases at J, with 6 bases in the middle. The CDR3 runs to 13 residues. Per germline, CDR1 SEHNR and CDR2 FQNEAQ (reference sequence). The CDR3 DNA follows: TGTGCCAGCAGCGGCTTGGGGGCCAACGTCCTGACTTTC. Protein sequence: CASSGLGANVLTF.

This clonotype was found a few times. A read error may account for a junction end that differs from germline. This rearrangement joins TRBV7-6 to TRBJ2-7, with 11 bases lining up with TRBD2. The CDR3 loop spans 15 amino acids. Germline V gene lookup returns CDR1 SGHVS and CDR2 FNYEAQ. The CDR3 nucleotides read TGTGCTAGCAGCGTGACTAGCGGGGTCCGGAGCGAGCAGTACTTC. It specifies CASSVTSGVRSEQYF.